These T cell receptor beta chains were read from a single sample in a study of molecular identifiers for immune sequencing clone quantification. TCRdb fed the PCR reads into MiXCR, producing one record per CDR3 protein. There are roughly 40,000 distinct CDR3 sequences in the sample; approximately 17% occur only once, and 7.1% lies in the top ten. The sample was naive CD8+ T cells from blood, with Jurkat cell RNA spiked in. The receptors come from a human donor in good health. Some libraries in this study had Jurkat cell RNA spiked in. Both conserved end residues are trimmed from each CDR3. Each record gives: V gene, CDR3 length, CDR3 protein.

v_call: TRBV9; cdr3_length: 11; cdr3_aa: ASSGAPGDTQY
v_call: TRBV20-1; cdr3_length: 11; cdr3_aa: SARVSLQETQY
v_call: TRBV7-9; cdr3_length: 13; cdr3_aa: ASSYPLAIEDTQY
v_call: TRBV7-8; cdr3_length: 12; cdr3_aa: ASSYPLDNSPLH
v_call: TRBV28; cdr3_length: 11; cdr3_aa: ASSSSGTYEQY
v_call: TRBV2; cdr3_length: 11; cdr3_aa: ASMGTGKNIQY
v_call: TRBV10-3; cdr3_length: 13; cdr3_aa: AISEGGSSYNEQF
v_call: TRBV4-3; cdr3_length: 15; cdr3_aa: ASSQVLAGSFGYEQY
v_call: TRBV7-8; cdr3_length: 13; cdr3_aa: ASSLTSGSGETQY
v_call: TRBV3-1; cdr3_length: 13; cdr3_aa: ASSQDRLGGTEAF
v_call: TRBV7-6; cdr3_length: 14; cdr3_aa: ASSLRRDRGPETQY
v_call: TRBV4-1; cdr3_length: 13; cdr3_aa: ASSPGESSTDTQY
v_call: TRBV10-3; cdr3_length: 12; cdr3_aa: AISPQRDYNEQF
v_call: TRBV28; cdr3_length: 11; cdr3_aa: ASSGTGLYEQY
v_call: TRBV4-3; cdr3_length: 12; cdr3_aa: ASSHLGGAGGQY
v_call: TRBV13; cdr3_length: 11; cdr3_aa: ASRQDGTNEQF
v_call: TRBV19; cdr3_length: 13; cdr3_aa: ASSMGQGSYYEQY
v_call: TRBV28; cdr3_length: 13; cdr3_aa: ASSLIGDGNYGYT
v_call: TRBV13; cdr3_length: 16; cdr3_aa: ASSLNLPGQGFRGEQF
v_call: TRBV3-1; cdr3_length: 10; cdr3_aa: ASSQRNTEAF
v_call: TRBV7-6; cdr3_length: 10; cdr3_aa: ASSLIGVEQY
v_call: TRBV28; cdr3_length: 13; cdr3_aa: ASSLRGQSNQPQH
v_call: TRBV6-1; cdr3_length: 13; cdr3_aa: ASSRYGGDDNEQF
v_call: TRBV18; cdr3_length: 13; cdr3_aa: ASSPLRDVGYEQY
v_call: TRBV7-9; cdr3_length: 13; cdr3_aa: ASTRSGSSYNEQF
v_call: TRBV5-5; cdr3_length: 11; cdr3_aa: ASSPRERDEQY
v_call: TRBV6-2/TRBV6-3; cdr3_length: 9; cdr3_aa: ASSYGYEQF
v_call: TRBV9; cdr3_length: 12; cdr3_aa: ASSADGGPTEAF
v_call: TRBV28; cdr3_length: 10; cdr3_aa: ASTPGTGELF
v_call: TRBV6-2/TRBV6-3; cdr3_length: 11; cdr3_aa: ATRDRGNSPLH
v_call: TRBV28; cdr3_length: 13; cdr3_aa: ASNLGWSGTDTQY
v_call: TRBV20-1; cdr3_length: 11; cdr3_aa: SAPAGSSYEQY
v_call: TRBV29-1; cdr3_length: 12; cdr3_aa: SVAGSGITGELF
v_call: TRBV6-5; cdr3_length: 15; cdr3_aa: ASSYGGPTGSSYEQY
v_call: TRBV2; cdr3_length: 17; cdr3_aa: ASSQGAEARLAGGYEQY
v_call: TRBV20-1; cdr3_length: 9; cdr3_aa: SARADYGYT
v_call: TRBV6-5; cdr3_length: 13; cdr3_aa: ASSYSTQGIYEQY
v_call: TRBV13; cdr3_length: 11; cdr3_aa: ASSLRSKNIQY
v_call: TRBV14; cdr3_length: 12; cdr3_aa: ASSHPDGSYEQY
v_call: TRBV24-1; cdr3_length: 13; cdr3_aa: ATSDLIVPPDTQY
v_call: TRBV6-2/TRBV6-3; cdr3_length: 11; cdr3_aa: ASRWLANNEQF
v_call: TRBV4-2; cdr3_length: 13; cdr3_aa: ASSQWGTGVFEQY
v_call: TRBV10-3; cdr3_length: 9; cdr3_aa: AALGSNEQF
v_call: TRBV14; cdr3_length: 13; cdr3_aa: ASSQDLGAFDEQF
v_call: TRBV6-5; cdr3_length: 15; cdr3_aa: ASSYSRRVGYTDTQY
v_call: TRBV28; cdr3_length: 13; cdr3_aa: ASSPVVQGWYEQY
v_call: TRBV7-2; cdr3_length: 13; cdr3_aa: ASSLVSGVGNEQY
v_call: TRBV6-5; cdr3_length: 11; cdr3_aa: ASSFRGLNEQY
v_call: TRBV25-1; cdr3_length: 11; cdr3_aa: ASGGLLAETQY
v_call: TRBV6-2/TRBV6-3; cdr3_length: 11; cdr3_aa: ASHSGSYNEQF